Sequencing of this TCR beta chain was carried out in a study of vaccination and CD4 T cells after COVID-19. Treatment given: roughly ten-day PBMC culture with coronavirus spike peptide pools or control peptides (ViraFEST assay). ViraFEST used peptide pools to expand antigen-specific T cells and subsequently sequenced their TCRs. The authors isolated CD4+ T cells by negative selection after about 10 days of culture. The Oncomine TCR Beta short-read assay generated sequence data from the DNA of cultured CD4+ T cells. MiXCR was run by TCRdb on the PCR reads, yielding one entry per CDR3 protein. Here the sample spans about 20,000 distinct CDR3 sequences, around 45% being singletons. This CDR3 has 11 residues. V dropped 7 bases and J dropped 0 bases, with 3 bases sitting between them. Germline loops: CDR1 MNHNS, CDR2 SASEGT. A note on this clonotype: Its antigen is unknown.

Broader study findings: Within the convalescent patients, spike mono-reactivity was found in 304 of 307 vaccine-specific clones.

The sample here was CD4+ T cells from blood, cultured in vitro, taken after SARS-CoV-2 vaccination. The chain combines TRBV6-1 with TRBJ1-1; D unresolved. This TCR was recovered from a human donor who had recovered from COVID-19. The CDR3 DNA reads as TGTGCCAGCATCCTGAACACTGAAGCTTTCTTT. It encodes CASILNTEAFF.